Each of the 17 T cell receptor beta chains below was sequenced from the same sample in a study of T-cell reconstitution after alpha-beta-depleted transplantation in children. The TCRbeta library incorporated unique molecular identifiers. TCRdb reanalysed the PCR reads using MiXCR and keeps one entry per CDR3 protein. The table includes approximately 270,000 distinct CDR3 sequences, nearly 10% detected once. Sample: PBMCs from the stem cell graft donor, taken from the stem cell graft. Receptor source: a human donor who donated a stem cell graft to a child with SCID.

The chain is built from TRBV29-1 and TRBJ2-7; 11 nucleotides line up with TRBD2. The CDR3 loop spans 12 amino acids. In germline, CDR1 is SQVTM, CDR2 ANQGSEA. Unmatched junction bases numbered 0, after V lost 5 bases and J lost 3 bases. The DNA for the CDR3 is TGCAGCGTTCTAGCGGGGGGCTACGAGCAGTACTTC. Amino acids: CSVLAGGYEQYF.

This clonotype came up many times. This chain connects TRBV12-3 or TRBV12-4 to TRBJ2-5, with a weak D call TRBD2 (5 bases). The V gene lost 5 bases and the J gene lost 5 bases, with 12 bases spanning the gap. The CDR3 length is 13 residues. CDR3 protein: CASSPRRGETQYF. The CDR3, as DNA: TGTGCCAGCAGTCCCCGCCGGGGTGAGACCCAGTACTTC.

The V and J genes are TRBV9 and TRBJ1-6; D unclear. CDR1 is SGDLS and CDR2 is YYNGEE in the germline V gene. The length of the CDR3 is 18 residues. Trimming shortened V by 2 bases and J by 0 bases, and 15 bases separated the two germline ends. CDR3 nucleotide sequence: TGTGCCAGCAGCGTGGCGCTGGAGGGAAGCTCCTATAATTCACCCCTCCACTTT. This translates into CASSVALEGSSYNSPLHF.

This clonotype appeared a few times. CDR3 region: CASSFGRQGGNTEAFF. CDR3 DNA sequence: TGTGCCAGCAGCTTTGGGAGACAGGGCGGGAACACTGAAGCTTTCTTT. V and J are TRBV7-8 and TRBJ1-1, with 7 bases matching TRBD1. Germline V gene lookup returns CDR1 SGHVS and CDR2 FQNEAQ. The CDR3 extends over 16 amino acids. The V segment lost 3 bases and the J segment 1 base; nucleotides outside the gene matches: 8.

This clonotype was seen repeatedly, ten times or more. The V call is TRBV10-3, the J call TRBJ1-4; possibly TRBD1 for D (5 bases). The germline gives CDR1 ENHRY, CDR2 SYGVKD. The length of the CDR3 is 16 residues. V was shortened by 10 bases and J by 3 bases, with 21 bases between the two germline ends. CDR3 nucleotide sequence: TGTGCCAGCCGTTCCGGTTGGGAGGGGTCTAATGAAAAACTGTTTTTT. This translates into CASRSGWEGSNEKLFF.

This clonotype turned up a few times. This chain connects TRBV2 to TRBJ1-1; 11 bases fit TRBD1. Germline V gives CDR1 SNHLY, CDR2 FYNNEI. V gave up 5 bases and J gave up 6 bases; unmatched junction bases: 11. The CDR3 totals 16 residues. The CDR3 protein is CASSSGQGAGVAEAFF. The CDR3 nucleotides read TGTGCCAGCAGTTCCGGACAGGGGGCAGGGGTAGCTGAAGCTTTCTTT.

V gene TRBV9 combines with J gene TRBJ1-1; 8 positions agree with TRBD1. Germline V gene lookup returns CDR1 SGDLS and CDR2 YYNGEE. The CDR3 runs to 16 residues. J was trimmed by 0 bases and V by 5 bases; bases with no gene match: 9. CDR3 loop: CASSAYQGAVNTEAFF. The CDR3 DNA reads TGTGCCAGCAGTGCATACCAGGGGGCGGTGAACACTGAAGCTTTCTTT.

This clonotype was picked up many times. The CDR3 loop reads CSVRDGYEQYF. In DNA, the CDR3 is TGCAGCGTCCGAGACGGCTACGAGCAGTACTTC. V usage is TRBV29-1 and J usage is TRBJ2-7; D is ambiguous. V was cut by 6 bases and J by 3 bases, with 9 bases left in between. This CDR3 is 11 amino acids long. Germline CDR1 and CDR2: SQVTM and ANQGSEA.

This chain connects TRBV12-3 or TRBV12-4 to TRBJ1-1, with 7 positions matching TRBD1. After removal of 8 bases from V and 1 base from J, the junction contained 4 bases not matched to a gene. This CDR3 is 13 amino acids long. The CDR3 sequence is CASLRQGNTEAFF. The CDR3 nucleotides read TGTGCCAGCCTGAGACAGGGGAACACTGAAGCTTTCTTT.

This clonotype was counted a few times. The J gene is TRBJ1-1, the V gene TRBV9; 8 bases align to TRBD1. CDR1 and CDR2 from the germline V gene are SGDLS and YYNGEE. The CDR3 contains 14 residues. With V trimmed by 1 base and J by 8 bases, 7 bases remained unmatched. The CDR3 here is CASSVSGGEGEAFF. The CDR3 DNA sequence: TGTGCCAGCAGCGTATCAGGGGGCGAGGGGGAAGCTTTCTTT.

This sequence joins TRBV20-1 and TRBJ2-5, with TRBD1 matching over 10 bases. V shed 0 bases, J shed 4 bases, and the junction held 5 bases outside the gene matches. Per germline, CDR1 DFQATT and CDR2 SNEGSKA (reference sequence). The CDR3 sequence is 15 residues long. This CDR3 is CSARDQRDRGETQYF. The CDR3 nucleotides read TGCAGTGCTAGAGATCAGCGGGACAGGGGAGAGACCCAGTACTTC.

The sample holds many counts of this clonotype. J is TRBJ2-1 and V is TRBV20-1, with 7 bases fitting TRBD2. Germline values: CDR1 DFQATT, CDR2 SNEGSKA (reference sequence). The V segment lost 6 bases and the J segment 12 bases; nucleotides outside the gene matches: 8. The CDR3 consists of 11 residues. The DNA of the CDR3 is TGCAGTGCCACGACTAGCAACCGGCAGTTCTTC. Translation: CSATTSNRQFF.

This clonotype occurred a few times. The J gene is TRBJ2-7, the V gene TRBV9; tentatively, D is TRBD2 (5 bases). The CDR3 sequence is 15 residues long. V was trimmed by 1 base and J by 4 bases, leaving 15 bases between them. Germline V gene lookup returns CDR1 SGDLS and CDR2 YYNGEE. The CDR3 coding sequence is TGTGCCAGCAGCGTAAAGGCCGGGGAAATATACGAGCAGTACTTC. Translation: CASSVKAGEIYEQYF.

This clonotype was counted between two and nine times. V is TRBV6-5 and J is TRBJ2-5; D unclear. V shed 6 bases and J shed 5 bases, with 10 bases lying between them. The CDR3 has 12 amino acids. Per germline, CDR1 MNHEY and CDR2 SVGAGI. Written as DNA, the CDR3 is TGTGCCAGCAGGGACCCCAGGGAGACCCAGTACTTC. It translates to CASRDPRETQYF.

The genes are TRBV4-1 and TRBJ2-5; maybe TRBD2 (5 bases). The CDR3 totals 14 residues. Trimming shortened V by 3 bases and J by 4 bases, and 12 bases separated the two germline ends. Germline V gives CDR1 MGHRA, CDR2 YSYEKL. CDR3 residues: CASSQASEGETQYF. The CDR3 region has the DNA TGCGCCAGCAGCCAGGCCAGCGAGGGAGAGACCCAGTACTTC.

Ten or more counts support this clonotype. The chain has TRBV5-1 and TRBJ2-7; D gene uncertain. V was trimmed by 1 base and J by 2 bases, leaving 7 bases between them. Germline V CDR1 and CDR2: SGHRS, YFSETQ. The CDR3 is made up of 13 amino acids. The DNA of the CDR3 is TGCGCCAGCAGCTTGACAGAGGCCTACGAGCAGTACTTC. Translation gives CASSLTEAYEQYF.

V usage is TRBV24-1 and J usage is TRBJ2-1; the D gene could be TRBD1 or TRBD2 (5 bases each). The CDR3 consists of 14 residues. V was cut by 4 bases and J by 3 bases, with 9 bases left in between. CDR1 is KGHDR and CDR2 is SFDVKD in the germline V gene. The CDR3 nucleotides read TGTGCCACCAGTGAGGGGACCTTCTACAATGAGCAGTTCTTC. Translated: CATSEGTFYNEQFF.